The rows below give T cell receptor beta chains drawn from one sample of a study of STAT5B mutations in CD4+ large granular lymphocyte leukemia. Assay: immunoSEQ multiplex PCR; the TCRdb copy retains only in-frame clones and omits some. The repertoire holds 20,000 to 25,000 clones, about 79% seen once, with 4% to 5% in the top ten. The sequenced sample consisted of CD4+ T cells from blood buffy coats. Receptors originate from a human donor in good health. Each CDR3 is given with its conserved first and last residue. A D gene is named only where the DNA matches it firmly. Size is omitted from some rows. Given values are once, few, many or a class for expanded clones.

CDR3: CACLRTSGNNEQFF; DNA: TGTGCCTGCCTGAGGACTAGCGGAAACAATGAGCAGTTCTTC; length: 14; J: TRBJ2-1; D: TRBD2; size: -; V: TRBV2
CDR3: CASSPEVRLTNYGYTF; DNA: TGTGCCAGCAGCCCAGAAGTCAGACTTACTAACTATGGCTACACCTTC; length: 16; J: TRBJ1-2; D: -; size: -; V: TRBV11-2
CDR3: CASSSGGDTQYF; DNA: TGTGCCAGCAGCTCAGGCGGGGATACGCAGTATTTT; length: 12; J: TRBJ2-3; D: -; size: -; V: TRBV5-4
CDR3: CASKLSNEQFF; DNA: TGTGCCAGCAAATTAAGTAATGAGCAGTTCTTC; length: 11; J: TRBJ2-1; D: -; size: few; V: TRBV5-6
CDR3: CASSYGLVETQYF; DNA: TGTGCCAGCAGCTACGGACTAGTGGAGACCCAGTACTTC; length: 13; J: TRBJ2-5; D: TRBD2; size: -; V: TRBV5-8
CDR3: CASIFSGAGTEAFF; DNA: TGTGCCAGCATCTTTTCGGGGGCCGGCACTGAAGCTTTCTTT; length: 14; J: TRBJ1-1; D: -; size: -; V: TRBV7-9
CDR3: CASSSQPVETQYF; DNA: TGTGCTAGCAGCTCCCAACCGGTGGAGACCCAGTACTTC; length: 13; J: TRBJ2-5; D: -; size: -; V: TRBV7-7
CDR3: CAWGSRGWDTQYF; DNA: TGTGCCTGGGGGAGTCGAGGTTGGGATACGCAGTATTTT; length: 13; J: TRBJ2-3; D: -; size: -; V: TRBV30
CDR3: CASSEIPGRNEKLFF; DNA: TGTGCCAGCAGTGAAATACCCGGAAGAAATGAAAAACTGTTTTTT; length: 15; J: TRBJ1-4; D: -; size: -; V: TRBV6-1
CDR3: CASSSPPRQSRYF; DNA: TGTGCCAGCAGTTCCCCTCCTCGACAGAGCCGGTATTTT; length: 13; J: TRBJ2-3; D: -; size: -; V: TRBV28
CDR3: CASSVGLGQGGEKLFF; DNA: TGTGCCAGCAGCGTAGGGTTGGGACAGGGAGGTGAAAAACTGTTTTTT; length: 16; J: TRBJ1-4; D: TRBD1; size: -; V: TRBV9
CDR3: CSVVGTKETQYF; DNA: TGCAGCGTTGTTGGGACAAAGGAGACCCAGTACTTC; length: 12; J: TRBJ2-5; D: -; size: -; V: TRBV29-1
CDR3: CAWSVLAINSPLHF; DNA: TGTGCCTGGAGTGTTTTGGCGATTAATTCACCCCTCCACTTT; length: 14; J: TRBJ1-6; D: -; size: -; V: TRBV30
CDR3: CASSYGGPRSGTEAFF; DNA: TGCGCCAGCAGCTATGGGGGGCCACGGAGCGGCACTGAAGCTTTCTTT; length: 16; J: TRBJ1-1; D: -; size: -; V: TRBV5-1
CDR3: CAITPGVHEQYF; DNA: TGTGCTATAACCCCGGGGGTCCACGAGCAGTACTTC; length: 12; J: TRBJ2-7; D: -; size: -; V: TRBV2
CDR3: CASSQALGPGETQYF; DNA: TGTGCCAGCAGCCAAGCGCTTGGGCCCGGAGAGACCCAGTACTTC; length: 15; J: TRBJ2-5; D: -; size: -; V: TRBV14
CDR3: CASSQDLKAADTGELFF; DNA: TGTGCCAGCAGCCAAGATCTGAAGGCCGCGGACACCGGGGAGCTGTTTTTT; length: 17; J: TRBJ2-2; D: -; size: -; V: TRBV14
CDR3: CASSLDRQANYGYTF; DNA: TGTGCCAGCAGCTTAGACAGACAAGCTAACTATGGCTACACCTTC; length: 15; J: TRBJ1-2; D: -; size: -; V: TRBV7-2
CDR3: CASSLGGFNYEQYF; DNA: TGTGCCAGCAGCTTAGGAGGGTTCAACTACGAGCAGTACTTC; length: 14; J: TRBJ2-7; D: -; size: -; V: TRBV11-3
CDR3: CASSLTPSGSSYNEQFF; DNA: TGTGCCAGCAGCTTAACCCCCAGCGGGAGCTCCTACAATGAGCAGTTCTTC; length: 17; J: TRBJ2-1; D: TRBD2; size: -; V: TRBV7-2
CDR3: CASSVLAGQKDTQYF; DNA: TGTGCCAGCAGCGTTCTCGCGGGACAGAAAGATACGCAGTATTTT; length: 15; J: TRBJ2-3; D: -; size: -; V: TRBV9
CDR3: CSAAGTGSGYTF; DNA: TGCAGCGCAGCAGGGACAGGGAGCGGCTACACCTTC; length: 12; J: TRBJ1-2; D: TRBD1; size: once; V: TRBV29-1
CDR3: CASSHTGGGVLGYTF; DNA: TGCGCCAGCAGCCATACGGGGGGGGGAGTACTTGGCTACACCTTC; length: 15; J: TRBJ1-2; D: -; size: -; V: TRBV4-1
CDR3: CASSRIRQGWDGYTF; DNA: TGTGCCAGCAGTCGAATTAGACAGGGGTGGGATGGCTACACCTTC; length: 15; J: TRBJ1-2; D: TRBD1; size: -; V: TRBV6-5
CDR3: CASRLNRGTEAFF; DNA: TGTGCCAGCAGATTAAACAGGGGCACTGAAGCTTTCTTT; length: 13; J: TRBJ1-1; D: TRBD1; size: few; V: TRBV6-4